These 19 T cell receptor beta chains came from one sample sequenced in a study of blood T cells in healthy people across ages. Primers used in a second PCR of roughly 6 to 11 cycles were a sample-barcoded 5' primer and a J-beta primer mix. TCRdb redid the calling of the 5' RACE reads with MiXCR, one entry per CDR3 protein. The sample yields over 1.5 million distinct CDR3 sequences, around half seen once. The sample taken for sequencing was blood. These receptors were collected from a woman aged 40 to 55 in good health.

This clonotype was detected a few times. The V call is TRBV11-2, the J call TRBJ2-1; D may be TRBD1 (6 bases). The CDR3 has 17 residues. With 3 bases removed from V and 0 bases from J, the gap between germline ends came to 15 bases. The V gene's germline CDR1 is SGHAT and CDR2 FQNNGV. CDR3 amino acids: CASSFRRGQSSYNEQFF. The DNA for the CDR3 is TGTGCCAGCAGCTTTCGACGAGGACAGAGCTCCTACAATGAGCAGTTCTTC.

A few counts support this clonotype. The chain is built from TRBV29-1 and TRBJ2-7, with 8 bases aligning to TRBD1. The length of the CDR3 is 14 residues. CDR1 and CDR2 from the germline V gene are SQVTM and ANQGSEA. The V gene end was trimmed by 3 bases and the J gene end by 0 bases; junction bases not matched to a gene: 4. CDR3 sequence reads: CSVDGTGTSYEQYF. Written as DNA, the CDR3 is TGCAGCGTTGACGGGACAGGTACCTCCTACGAGCAGTACTTC.

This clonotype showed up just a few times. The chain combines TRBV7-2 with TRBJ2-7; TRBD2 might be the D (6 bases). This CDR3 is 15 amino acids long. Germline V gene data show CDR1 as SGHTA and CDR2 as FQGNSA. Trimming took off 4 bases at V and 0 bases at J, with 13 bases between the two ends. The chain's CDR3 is CASSSRDFYSYEQYF. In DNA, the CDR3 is TGTGCCAGCAGCTCCCGGGACTTCTACTCCTACGAGCAGTACTTC.

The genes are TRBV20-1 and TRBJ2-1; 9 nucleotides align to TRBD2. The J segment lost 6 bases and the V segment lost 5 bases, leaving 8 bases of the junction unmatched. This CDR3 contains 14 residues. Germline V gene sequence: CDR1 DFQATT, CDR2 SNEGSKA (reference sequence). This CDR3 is CSAPSGVNGNEQFF. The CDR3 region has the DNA TGCAGTGCTCCTAGCGGGGTTAACGGCAATGAGCAGTTCTTC.

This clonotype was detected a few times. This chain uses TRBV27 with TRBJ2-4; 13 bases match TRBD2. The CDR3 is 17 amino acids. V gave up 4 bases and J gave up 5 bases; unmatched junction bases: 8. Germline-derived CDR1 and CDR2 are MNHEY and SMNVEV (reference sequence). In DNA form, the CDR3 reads TGTGCCAGCAGTTCATTGGGACTAGCGGGGATGGAAAACATTCAGTACTTC. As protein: CASSSLGLAGMENIQYF.

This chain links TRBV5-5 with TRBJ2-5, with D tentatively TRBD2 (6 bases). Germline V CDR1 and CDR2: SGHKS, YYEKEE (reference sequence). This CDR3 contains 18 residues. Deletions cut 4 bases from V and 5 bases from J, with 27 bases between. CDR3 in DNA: TGTGCCAGCAGCAAGTTTGGACACACGGGGGAGGTAGGGGAGACCCAGTACTTC. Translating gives CASSKFGHTGEVGETQYF.

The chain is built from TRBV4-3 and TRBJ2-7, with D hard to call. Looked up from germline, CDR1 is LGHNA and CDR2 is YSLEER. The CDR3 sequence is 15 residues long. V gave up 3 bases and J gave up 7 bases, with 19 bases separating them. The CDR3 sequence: CASSHYAGPADEQYF. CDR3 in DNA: TGCGCCAGCAGCCATTATGCCGGACCGGCGGATGAGCAGTACTTC.

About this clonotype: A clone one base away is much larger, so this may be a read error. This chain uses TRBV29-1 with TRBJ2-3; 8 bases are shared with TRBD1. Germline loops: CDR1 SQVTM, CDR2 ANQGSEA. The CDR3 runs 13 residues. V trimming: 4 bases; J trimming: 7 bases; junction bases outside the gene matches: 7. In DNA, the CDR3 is TGCAGCGTTGCAGGGGGCCCTATCAATACGCAGTATTTT. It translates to CSVAGGPINTQYF.

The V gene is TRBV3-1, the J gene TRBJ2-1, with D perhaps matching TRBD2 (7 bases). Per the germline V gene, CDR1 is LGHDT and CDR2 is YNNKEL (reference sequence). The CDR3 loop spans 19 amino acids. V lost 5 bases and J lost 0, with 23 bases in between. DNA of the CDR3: TGTGCCAGCAGCTCAAACGGAGTGGGGGGGCCCAGCTCCTACAATGAGCAGTTCTTC. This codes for CASSSNGVGGPSSYNEQFF.

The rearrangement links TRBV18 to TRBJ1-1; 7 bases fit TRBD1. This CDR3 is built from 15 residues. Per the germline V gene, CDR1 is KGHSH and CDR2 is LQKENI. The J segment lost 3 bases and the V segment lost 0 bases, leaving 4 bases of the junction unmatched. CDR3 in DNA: TGTGCCAGCTCACCACCGTCACAGGGGTACACTGAAGCTTTCTTT. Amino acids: CASSPPSQGYTEAFF.

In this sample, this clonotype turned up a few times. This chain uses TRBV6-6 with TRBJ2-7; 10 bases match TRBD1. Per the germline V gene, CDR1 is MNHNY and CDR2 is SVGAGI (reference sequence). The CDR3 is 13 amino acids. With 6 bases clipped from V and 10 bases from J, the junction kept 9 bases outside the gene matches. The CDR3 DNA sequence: TGTGCCAGCAGCCCCGGACAGGGGGTGGTTCAGTACTTC. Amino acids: CASSPGQGVVQYF.

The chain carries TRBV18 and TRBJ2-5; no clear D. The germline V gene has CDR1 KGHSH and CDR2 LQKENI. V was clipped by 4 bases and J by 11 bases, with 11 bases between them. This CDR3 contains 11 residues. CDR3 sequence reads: CASSQGEEQYF. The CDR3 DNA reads TGTGCCAGCTCACAAGGTGAGGAGCAGTACTTC.

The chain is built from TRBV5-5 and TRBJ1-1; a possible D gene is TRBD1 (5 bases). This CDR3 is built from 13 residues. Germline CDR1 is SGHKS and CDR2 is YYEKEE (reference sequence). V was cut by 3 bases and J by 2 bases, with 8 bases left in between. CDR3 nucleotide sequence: TGTGCCAGCAGCTGGGGCTCAAACACTGAAGCTTTCTTT. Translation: CASSWGSNTEAFF.

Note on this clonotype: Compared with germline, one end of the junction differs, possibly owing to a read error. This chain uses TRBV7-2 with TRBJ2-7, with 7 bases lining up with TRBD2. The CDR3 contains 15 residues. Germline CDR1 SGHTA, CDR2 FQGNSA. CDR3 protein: CDSSEQSGAYYEQYF. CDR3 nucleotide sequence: TGTGACAGCAGCGAACAGAGCGGGGCCTACTACGAGCAGTACTTC.

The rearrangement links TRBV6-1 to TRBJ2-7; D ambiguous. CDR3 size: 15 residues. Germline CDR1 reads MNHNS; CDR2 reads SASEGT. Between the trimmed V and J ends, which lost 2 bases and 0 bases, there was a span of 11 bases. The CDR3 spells CASSERHSGSYEQYF. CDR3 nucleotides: TGTGCCAGCAGTGAACGACACTCTGGCTCCTACGAGCAGTACTTC.

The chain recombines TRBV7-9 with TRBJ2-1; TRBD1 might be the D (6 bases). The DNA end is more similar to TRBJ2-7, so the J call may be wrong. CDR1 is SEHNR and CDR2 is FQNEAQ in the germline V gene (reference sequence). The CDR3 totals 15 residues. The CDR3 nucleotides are TGTGCCAGCAGCATCCGGGACAATGACTACAATGAGCAGTACTTC. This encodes CASSIRDNDYNEQYF.

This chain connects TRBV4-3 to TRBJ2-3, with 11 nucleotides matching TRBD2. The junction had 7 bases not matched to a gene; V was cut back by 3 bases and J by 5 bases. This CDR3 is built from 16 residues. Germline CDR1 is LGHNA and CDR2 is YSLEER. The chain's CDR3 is CASSQVAGGSLDTQYF. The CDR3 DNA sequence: TGCGCCAGCAGCCAGGTAGCGGGGGGGAGTTTAGATACGCAGTATTTT.

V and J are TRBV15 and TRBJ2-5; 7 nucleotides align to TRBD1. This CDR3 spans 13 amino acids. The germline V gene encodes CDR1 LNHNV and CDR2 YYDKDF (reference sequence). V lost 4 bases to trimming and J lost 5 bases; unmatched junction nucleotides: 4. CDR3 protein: CATSKQGWETQYF. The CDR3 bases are TGTGCCACCAGCAAACAGGGGTGGGAGACCCAGTACTTC.

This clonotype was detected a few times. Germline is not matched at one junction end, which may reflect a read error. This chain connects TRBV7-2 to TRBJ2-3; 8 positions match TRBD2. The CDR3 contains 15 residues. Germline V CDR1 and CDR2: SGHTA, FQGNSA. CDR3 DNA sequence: TGTGCCAGCAGCGTAGCGGGGAAGACCACAGATACGCAGTATTTT. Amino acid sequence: CASSVAGKTTDTQYF.